This is a list of T cell receptor beta chains from one sample in a study of T cells after yellow fever vaccination. TCRdb passed the 5' RACE reads through MiXCR, listing each CDR3 protein once. The table has 450,000 to 650,000 distinct CDR3 sequences, approximately 13% seen once; the top ten hold 11% to 15%. This specimen was PBMCs, taken on the day of the yellow fever booster vaccination. All receptors derive from a man in his thirties or forties who received the YFV17D yellow fever vaccine. Each CDR3 is given with its conserved first and last residue. A D gene is named only where the DNA matches it firmly. Size is omitted from some rows. Given values are once, few, many or a class for expanded clones.

D gene	J gene	CDR3 length	V gene	clone size	CDR3 protein	CDR3 DNA
-	TRBJ2-2	14	TRBV5-1	few	CASSLNAGLGELFF	TGCGCCAGCAGCTTGAACGCGGGCCTCGGGGAGCTGTTTTTT
TRBD1	TRBJ1-6	17	TRBV7-9	-	CASSTTYRDRGFSPLHF	TGTGCCAGCAGCACTACATACCGGGACAGGGGATTTTCACCCCTCCACTTT
TRBD2	TRBJ2-1	15	TRBV7-9	few	CASSKGRTSFDEQFF	TGTGCCAGCAGCAAAGGCCGGACTAGCTTCGATGAGCAGTTCTTC
-	TRBJ2-5	13	TRBV2	few	CASKSSRQETQYF	TGTGCCAGCAAATCAAGTAGGCAAGAGACCCAGTACTTC
-	TRBJ2-5	13	TRBV20-1	few	CSASGTQQETQYF	TGCAGTGCTTCCGGGACACAACAAGAGACCCAGTACTTC
-	TRBJ1-4	14	TRBV18	-	CASSEGTTNEKLFF	TGTGCCAGCTCCGAGGGAACAACTAATGAAAAACTGTTTTTT
-	TRBJ2-2	16	TRBV5-1	-	CASSLSATSSTGELFF	TGCGCCAGCAGCTTGTCCGCGACTTCATCCACCGGGGAGCTGTTTTTT
TRBD1	TRBJ2-5	16	TRBV15	-	CATSRDLRGIKETQYF	TGTGCCACCAGCAGAGATCTCAGGGGGATAAAAGAGACCCAGTACTTC
TRBD2	TRBJ2-2	15	TRBV3-1	many	CASSRGGSRTGELFF	TGTGCCAGCAGCCGGGGGGGGAGCCGCACCGGGGAGCTGTTTTTT
-	TRBJ2-3	15	TRBV30	-	CAWSEGKASTDTQYF	TGTGCCTGGAGTGAAGGCAAGGCTAGCACAGATACGCAGTATTTT
-	TRBJ2-2	15	TRBV7-2	-	CASSRGDANTGELFF	TGTGCCAGCAGCCGAGGGGACGCGAACACCGGGGAGCTGTTTTTT
TRBD1	TRBJ2-2	15	TRBV11-2	-	CASSFGTGLVGELFF	TGTGCCAGCAGCTTCGGGACAGGGTTGGTCGGGGAGCTGTTTTTT
TRBD1	TRBJ1-2	12	TRBV29-1	-	CSVRGQGSPYTF	TGCAGCGTGAGGGGACAGGGGAGTCCCTACACCTTC
-	TRBJ2-5	19	TRBV5-6	-	CASSWNVGQRFEGRETQYF	TGTGCCAGCAGCTGGAACGTTGGACAAAGATTCGAGGGCCGGGAGACCCAGTACTTC
TRBD2	TRBJ2-1	19	TRBV29-1	-	CSVYWTSGRYKSTYNEQFF	TGCAGCGTCTACTGGACTAGCGGGAGGTATAAGAGTACCTACAATGAGCAGTTCTTC
TRBD1	TRBJ2-7	21	TRBV7-2	few	CASSLGHVGQGALLSTYEQYF	TGTGCCAGCAGCTTAGGGCACGTTGGTCAGGGGGCGCTTCTTAGTACCTACGAGCAGTACTTC
-	TRBJ2-1	14	TRBV5-1	-	CASSLEGSQNEQFF	TGCGCCAGCAGCTTGGAGGGCAGCCAAAATGAGCAGTTCTTC
-	TRBJ2-5	12	TRBV6-5	few	CASSYSRHPQYF	TGTGCCAGCAGTTACTCCAGACATCCCCAGTACTTC
-	TRBJ2-7	11	TRBV5-5	-	CASSIYHEQYF	TGTGCCAGCAGCATATACCACGAGCAGTACTTC
-	TRBJ1-1	13	TRBV20-1	-	CSARGQADTEAFF	TGCAGTGCTAGAGGACAGGCGGACACTGAAGCTTTCTTT
-	TRBJ1-2	16	TRBV4-1	few	CASSQLPGGTNYGYTF	TGCGCCAGCAGCCAACTCCCTGGAGGGACTAACTATGGCTACACCTTC
-	TRBJ2-1	12	TRBV27	-	CASSLPGTEQFF	TGTGCCAGCAGTTTACCCGGGACTGAGCAGTTCTTC
TRBD2	TRBJ2-3	14	TRBV7-2	-	CASSTGLVGDTQYF	TGTGCCAGCAGCACGGGACTAGTGGGCGATACGCAGTATTTT
-	TRBJ1-5	14	TRBV2	few	CASSGQTPSQPQHF	TGTGCCAGCAGTGGTCAGACCCCCTCGCAGCCCCAGCATTTT
-	TRBJ1-5	13	TRBV20-1	few	CSARGNSNQPQHF	TGCAGTGCTAGGGGGAATAGCAATCAGCCCCAGCATTTT
-	TRBJ2-5	15	TRBV6-4	-	CASTEPHQGWETQYF	TGTGCCAGCACCGAGCCCCACCAGGGCTGGGAGACCCAGTACTTC
-	TRBJ2-1	12	TRBV11-3	once	CASSARGFEQFF	TGTGCCAGCAGCGCCAGGGGTTTTGAGCAGTTCTTC
TRBD1	TRBJ2-5	15	TRBV5-1	-	CASSQGQGRRETQYF	TGCGCCAGCAGCCAAGGACAGGGGCGTCGAGAGACCCAGTACTTC
TRBD1	TRBJ2-2	14	TRBV7-9	-	CASSKIQGAGELFF	TGTGCCAGCAGCAAGATCCAGGGGGCCGGGGAGCTGTTTTTT
TRBD2	TRBJ2-7	14	TRBV20-1	-	CSALKGTSSYEQYF	TGCAGTGCTCTAAAGGGGACTAGCTCCTACGAGCAGTACTTC
TRBD2	TRBJ2-7	14	TRBV20-1	many	CSARRPSGGYEQYF	TGCAGTGCCAGAAGACCGAGCGGGGGGTACGAGCAGTACTTC
-	TRBJ2-4	19	TRBV21-1	many	CASSKEASGRGLAKNIQYF	TGTGCCAGCAGCAAAGAGGCTAGCGGGAGGGGTCTAGCCAAAAACATTCAGTACTTC
-	TRBJ2-1	14	TRBV29-1	-	CSVGSVSSYNEQFF	TGCAGCGTTGGCAGCGTCAGCTCCTACAATGAGCAGTTCTTC
TRBD1	TRBJ2-2	15	TRBV18	-	CASSPDRGNAGELFF	TGTGCCAGCTCACCAGACAGGGGCAACGCCGGGGAGCTGTTTTTT
-	TRBJ2-1	16	TRBV29-1	few	CSVEGQGRLGINEQFF	TGCAGCGTTGAAGGTCAGGGACGGCTAGGCATTAATGAGCAGTTCTTC
-	TRBJ2-5	13	TRBV10-3	few	CAISLAVQETQYF	TGTGCCATCAGTCTAGCAGTCCAAGAGACCCAGTACTTC
-	TRBJ2-3	13	TRBV5-1	many	CASSKQGTDTQYF	TGCGCCAGCAGCAAACAGGGCACAGATACGCAGTATTTT
TRBD2	TRBJ2-5	14	TRBV12-5	-	CASGTSGRAETQYF	TGTGCTAGTGGTACTAGCGGGAGAGCTGAGACCCAGTACTTC
-	TRBJ2-5	13	TRBV4-2	few	CASSQVGKETQYF	TGTGCCAGCAGCCAAGTTGGAAAAGAGACCCAGTACTTC
TRBD2	TRBJ2-3	15	TRBV19	-	CATNRLAGSTDTQYF	TGTGCCACTAACCGACTAGCGGGATCCACAGATACGCAGTATTTT
-	TRBJ2-1	15	TRBV20-1	few	CSARDARDSTGKQFF	TGCAGTGCTAGAGACGCCCGGGACTCCACGGGGAAGCAGTTCTTC
TRBD1	TRBJ1-5	14	TRBV6-2/TRBV6-3	-	CASSPTGANQPQHF	TGTGCCAGCAGTCCGACAGGGGCCAATCAGCCCCAGCATTTT
TRBD2	TRBJ2-2	18	TRBV7-2	-	CASSLAGRPGRGTGELFF	TGTGCCAGCAGCTTAGCTGGACGTCCGGGGAGGGGCACCGGGGAGCTGTTTTTT
-	TRBJ1-3	18	TRBV11-2	few	CASRHYSGILRPGNTIYF	TGTGCCAGCAGACACTATTCAGGAATCTTGCGTCCTGGAAACACCATATATTTT
TRBD2	TRBJ2-1	17	TRBV6-1	few	CASRERDYLPSYNEQFF	TGTGCCAGCCGAGAGCGGGACTACCTTCCCTCCTACAATGAGCAGTTCTTC
-	TRBJ1-4	15	TRBV2	few	CASRRGNSANEKLFF	TGTGCCAGCAGAAGAGGGAACTCAGCTAATGAAAAACTGTTTTTT
-	TRBJ2-1	15	TRBV12-3/TRBV12-4	few	CASSPGMVTGVEQFF	TGTGCCAGCAGTCCTGGAATGGTGACTGGGGTTGAGCAGTTCTTC
-	TRBJ2-1	14	TRBV6-5	few	CASSYSGPNNEQFF	TGTGCCAGCAGTTACTCCGGTCCAAACAATGAGCAGTTCTTC
TRBD2	TRBJ2-1	14	TRBV12-3/TRBV12-4	few	CASSLRLAGNEQFF	TGTGCCAGCAGTTTAAGGCTAGCGGGAAATGAGCAGTTCTTC
-	TRBJ2-1	12	TRBV5-1	many	CASSETGTEQFF	TGCGCCAGCAGTGAGACCGGGACCGAGCAGTTCTTC
TRBD2	TRBJ2-1	15	TRBV6-2/TRBV6-3	few	CASRSSGRGYNEQFF	TGTGCCAGCAGGAGTAGCGGGAGAGGTTACAATGAGCAGTTCTTC
-	TRBJ2-1	13	TRBV10-3	many	CAISESNLNEQFF	TGTGCCATCAGTGAGTCGAACCTAAATGAGCAGTTCTTC
TRBD1	TRBJ2-2	16	TRBV9	-	CASSVGTGTTTGELFF	TGTGCCAGCAGCGTTGGGACAGGGACGACCACCGGGGAGCTGTTTTTT